The 3 T cell receptor beta chains below all came from one sample that was sequenced in a study of cytomegalovirus exposure and HLA in healthy donors. Use of 60 Vbeta and 13 Jbeta primers characterized the PCR. Repertoires were generated with immunoSEQ multiplex PCR, while TCRdb's copy carries only in-frame clones and drops some. The data contain roughly 97,000 clones, roughly three quarters of them singletons. The source material was PBMCs. The receptors were gathered from a woman aged 40-49 years in good health and CMV-seronegative.

CDR3 DNA sequence: TGTGCCAGCAGCTTGGGCCGGACAGCCGTCTTGAATAATGAAAAACTGTTTTTT. It specifies CASSLGRTAVLNNEKLFF. This chain uses TRBV5-5 with TRBJ1-4; possibly TRBD1 for D (6 bases). The CDR3 runs 18 residues. Per germline, CDR1 SGHKS and CDR2 YYEKEE (reference sequence). Trimming cost V 0 bases and J 4 bases, with 19 bases left between them.

The table lists this clone with a few counts. The chain employs TRBV27 and TRBJ1-1; D unclear. Germline assignment: CDR1 MNHEY and CDR2 SMNVEV (reference sequence). There are 14 residues in the CDR3. V was clipped by 2 bases and J by 3 bases, with 10 bases between them. CDR3 DNA sequence: TGTGCCAGCAGTTTACCCGTCGCGTACACTGAAGCTTTCTTT. It is translated as CASSLPVAYTEAFF.

The gene calls are TRBV29-1 and TRBJ2-1, with TRBD2 matching 9 bases. Trimming removed 7 bases from V and 4 bases from J; junction bases left unmatched: 5. The CDR3 is 13 amino acids. Germline assignment: CDR1 SQVTM and CDR2 ANQGSEA. The CDR3 bases are TGCAGCGATGGGACTAGCCGGTACAATGAGCAGTTCTTC. Translation: CSDGTSRYNEQFF.